This T cell receptor beta chain comes out of a study of T cell changes during pregnancy in multiple sclerosis. Method: immunoSEQ multiplex PCR; TCRdb's copy keeps in-frame clones and lacks some. The sample carries tens of thousands of clones, approximately 89% recorded once. This CDR3 has 14 residues. Between the trimmed V and J ends, which lost 5 bases and 0 bases, there was a span of 9 bases. Germline V gives CDR1 SGDLS, CDR2 YYNGEE. This chain joins TRBV9 and TRBJ2-1; a possible D gene is TRBD1 (6 bases). The source of this sequence is a female donor with multiple sclerosis, enrolled in a pregnancy study. The input for sequencing was peripheral blood, taken after pregnancy. The CDR3 nucleotides read TGTGCCAGCAGAAGGGGGAGCTCCTACAATGAGCAGTTCTTC. It yields the protein CASRRGSSYNEQFF.